The 6 T cell receptor beta chains given below trace back to one sample, sequenced in a study of OX40 agonist ivuxolimab in advanced cancers. This table comes from immunoSEQ multiplex PCR, and its TCRdb copy is limited to in-frame clones, with some not included. The repertoire holds fewer than 60,000 clones, with 91% as singletons. The specimen comprised CD4+ or CD8+ T cells sorted from blood, sampled in a trial of the OX40 agonist ivuxolimab. These receptors originate from an adult with an advanced solid tumor such as melanoma, head and neck, liver or kidney cancer.

The chain links TRBV5-1 to TRBJ2-2; D unclear. The CDR3 runs to 15 residues. V was cut by 1 base and J by 0 bases, with 7 bases left in between. Germline V gene data show CDR1 as SGHRS and CDR2 as YFSETQ. For the CDR3, the DNA is TGCGCCAGCAGCTTGCTGGACCCGAACACCGGGGAGCTGTTTTTT. Translating it yields CASSLLDPNTGELFF.

In DNA, the CDR3 is TGTGCCAGCAGCTTGGGACTAGCCCCCGGGGAGCTGTTTTTT. It specifies CASSLGLAPGELFF. V and J are TRBV5-6 and TRBJ2-2, with 7 bases fitting TRBD2. This CDR3 is built from 14 residues. Germline-derived CDR1 and CDR2 are SGHDT and YYEEEE. Unmatched junction bases numbered 2, after V lost 0 bases and J lost 6 bases.

This sequence joins TRBV7-9 and TRBJ1-1; no reliable D call. The ends were cut back, 2 bases at V and 8 bases at J, with 6 bases in the middle. The germline CDR1 and CDR2 sequences are SEHNR and FQNEAQ (reference sequence). The CDR3 has 11 amino acids. The chain's CDR3 is CASSLTNEAFF. CDR3 nucleotides: TGTGCCAGCAGCTTAACAAACGAAGCTTTCTTT.

J is TRBJ1-1 and V is TRBV4-1; possible D gene TRBD1, 6 bases. Trimming left V 5 bases short and J 5 bases short, with 12 bases between. The CDR3 sequence is 13 residues long. CDR1 and CDR2 (germline): MGHRA, YSYEKL. The DNA of the CDR3 is TGCGCCAGCAGCGGCAGGGGAAGGACTGAAGCTTTCTTT. Amino acid sequence: CASSGRGRTEAFF.

The gene calls are TRBV7-2 and TRBJ2-7; TRBD1 aligns across 7 bases. This CDR3 is built from 17 residues. J gave up 3 bases and V 2 bases, and 13 bases lay outside the gene matches. From germline, CDR1 is SGHTA and CDR2 FQGNSA. The CDR3 DNA reads as TGTGCCAGCAGCTTAAGGTCTTCCGGACAGGTAAACTACGAGCAGTACTTC. Translating it yields CASSLRSSGQVNYEQYF.

The CDR3 coding sequence is TGTGCCAGCAGACCAGAAGGGGGCAATCAGCCCCAGCATTTT. It specifies CASRPEGGNQPQHF. The V gene is TRBV2, the J gene TRBJ1-5, with D maybe TRBD1 (5 bases). Germline V CDR1 and CDR2: SNHLY, FYNNEI. CDR3 size: 14 residues. Deletions cut 6 bases from V and 2 bases from J, with 11 bases between.